This is a list of T cell receptor beta chains from one sample in a study of blood T cell repertoires in COVID-19. Libraries were prepared by immunoSEQ multiplex PCR; TCRdb keeps only in-frame clonotypes and omits some of them. This sample has some 30,000 clones, with about 88% found just once. Sequenced input: peripheral blood. The receptors originated from a man between 65 and 85 years old with active or convalescent COVID-19. Both conserved end residues are part of each CDR3. Fields, in order: D gene, V gene, clone size, J gene, CDR3 protein, CDR3 DNA. A D gene is named only where the DNA matches it firmly. Not all rows give a size; the values are once, few, many and, for expanded clones, a class.

TRBD1	TRBV29-1	.	TRBJ1-1	CSVYTGDYTEAFF	TGCAGCGTATACACAGGGGATTACACTGAAGCTTTCTTT
TRBD1	TRBV10-3	.	TRBJ2-3	CAIRGRQGASGTDTQYF	TGTGCCATCAGGGGTCGACAGGGGGCGAGTGGTACAGATACGCAGTATTTT
TRBD1	TRBV5-1	few	TRBJ2-2	CASSGGTGGITGELFF	TGCGCCAGCAGCGGAGGGACAGGGGGTATCACCGGGGAGCTGTTTTTT
TRBD2	TRBV27	.	TRBJ2-7	CASSSKRGPYEQYF	TGTGCCAGCAGTTCAAAGCGGGGTCCCTACGAGCAGTACTTC
TRBD1	TRBV28	.	TRBJ1-4	CASSGGQGDDEKLFF	TGTGCCAGCAGTGGGGGACAGGGAGACGATGAAAAACTGTTTTTT
.	TRBV19	once	TRBJ2-4	CASRREGANIQYF	TGTGCCAGTAGGAGAGAGGGTGCGAACATTCAGTACTTC
.	TRBV30	once	TRBJ1-5	CAWSRAGDQPQHF	TGTGCCTGGAGTAGGGCGGGGGATCAGCCCCAGCATTTT
.	TRBV19	.	TRBJ1-1	CASSIFGVTEAFF	TGTGCCAGTAGTATATTCGGAGTCACTGAAGCTTTCTTT
TRBD1	TRBV6-2/TRBV6-3	.	TRBJ1-1	CASSWDRNTEAFF	TGTGCCAGCAGTTGGGACAGGAACACTGAAGCTTTCTTT
.	TRBV5-5	.	TRBJ2-5	CASSVHGEKTQYF	TGTGCCAGCAGCGTCCACGGGGAGAAGACCCAGTACTTC
TRBD1	TRBV30	few	TRBJ2-7	CAWSGGTGYEQYF	TGTGCCTGGAGTGGAGGGACAGGCTACGAGCAGTACTTC
.	TRBV7-2	.	TRBJ1-6	CASSLNSFSSPLHF	TGTGCCAGCAGCTTAAATAGTTTTAGCTCACCCCTCCACTTT
.	TRBV19	.	TRBJ1-5	CASSIFRGGNQPQHF	TGTGCCAGTAGTATATTCAGGGGTGGCAATCAGCCCCAGCATTTT
.	TRBV24-1	.	TRBJ2-1	CATSDSRINEQFF	TGTGCCACCAGTGATTCTAGGATAAATGAGCAGTTCTTC
.	TRBV7-9	.	TRBJ1-1	CASSLVLSPSNTEAFF	TGTGCCAGCAGCTTAGTCTTGAGTCCCTCAAACACTGAAGCTTTCTTT
.	TRBV29-1	once	TRBJ1-2	CSVVGRLNYGYTF	TGCAGCGTTGTGGGCAGGCTTAACTATGGCTACACCTTC
.	TRBV5-1	.	TRBJ2-3	CASSLAWGRLRRDTQYF	TGCGCCAGCAGCTTGGCCTGGGGGCGTCTACGGCGAGATACGCAGTATTTT
.	TRBV14	.	TRBJ1-3	CASSQAGGNTIYF	TGTGCCAGCAGCCAAGCCGGGGGAAACACCATATATTTT
TRBD1	TRBV2	.	TRBJ2-3	CAGDRATDTQYF	TGTGCCGGGGACAGGGCCACAGATACGCAGTATTTT
TRBD1	TRBV18	.	TRBJ2-1	CASSPTGGEQFF	TGTGCCAGCTCACCCACAGGGGGTGAGCAGTTCTTC